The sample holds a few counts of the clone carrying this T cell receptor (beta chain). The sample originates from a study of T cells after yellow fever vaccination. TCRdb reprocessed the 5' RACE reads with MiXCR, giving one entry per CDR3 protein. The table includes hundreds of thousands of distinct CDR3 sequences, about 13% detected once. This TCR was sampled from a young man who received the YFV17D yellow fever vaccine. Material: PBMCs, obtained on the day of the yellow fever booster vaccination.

DNA for the CDR3: TGTGCCAGCAGTTACCCTAGCGGGAGGGCCATAGGTGGCCCCTACAATGAGCAGTTCTTC. It translates to CASSYPSGRAIGGPYNEQFF. This chain connects TRBV6-2 or TRBV6-3 to TRBJ2-1; 12 nucleotides align to TRBD2. J lost 2 bases, V lost 2 bases, and 13 bases had no gene match. Germline V gives CDR1 MNHEY, CDR2 SVGEGT. This CDR3 comprises 20 residues.